This T cell receptor beta chain was observed in a study of shared clonotypes between healthy human individuals. Sequencing used immunoSEQ multiplex PCR; TCRdb keeps in-frame clones, though not all of them. The sample shows some 2 million clones, just under 95% of them seen only once. Naive CD8 cells lacked CD45RO, underwent positive selection for CCR7 and left out terminally differentiated effector memory CD45RA+ cells. The CDR3 totals 13 residues. Trimming cost V 0 bases and J 7 bases, with 8 bases left between them. The germline CDR1 and CDR2 sequences are SGHTS and YDEGEE. The source material was naive CD8+ T cells sorted from blood. The receptor's source is a man aged 18-30 years in good health. The rearrangement uses TRBV5-8 and TRBJ2-1; maybe TRBD1 (6 bases). The CDR3 spells CASSLGGLNEQFF. CDR3 nucleotide sequence: TGTGCCAGCAGCTTGGGGGGGCTGAATGAGCAGTTCTTC.